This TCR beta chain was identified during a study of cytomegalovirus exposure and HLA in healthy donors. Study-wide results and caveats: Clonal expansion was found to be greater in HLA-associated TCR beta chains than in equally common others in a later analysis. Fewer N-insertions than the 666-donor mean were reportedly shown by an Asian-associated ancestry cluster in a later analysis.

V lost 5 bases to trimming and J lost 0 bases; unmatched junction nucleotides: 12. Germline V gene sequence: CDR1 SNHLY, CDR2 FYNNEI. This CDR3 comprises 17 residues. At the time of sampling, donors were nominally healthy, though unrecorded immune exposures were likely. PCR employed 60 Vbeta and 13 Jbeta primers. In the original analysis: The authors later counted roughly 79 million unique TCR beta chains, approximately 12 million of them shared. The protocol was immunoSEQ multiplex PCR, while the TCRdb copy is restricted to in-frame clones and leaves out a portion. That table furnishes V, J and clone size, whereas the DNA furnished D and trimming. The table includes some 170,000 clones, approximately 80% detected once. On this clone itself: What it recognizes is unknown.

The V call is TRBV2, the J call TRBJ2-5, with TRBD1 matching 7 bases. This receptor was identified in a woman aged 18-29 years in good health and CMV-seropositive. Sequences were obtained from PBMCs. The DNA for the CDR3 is TGTGCCAGCAGTAAACCCCCCGGACAGGAACACCAAGAGACCCAGTACTTC. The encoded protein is CASSKPPGQEHQETQYF.